This record concerns one T cell receptor (beta chain) sequence. The target antigen is unknown. The PCR had 60 Vbeta and 13 Jbeta primers. The table came from immunoSEQ multiplex PCR; TCRdb's copy has only in-frame clones and leaves some out. The data contain under 140,000 clones, 65% to 85% of them singletons. This sample is drawn from a study of cytomegalovirus exposure and HLA in healthy donors. The study's findings and limits: Presence/absence results assume similar sequencing depth per donor, which may not hold.

CDR1 SGHAT and CDR2 FQNNGV come from the germline V gene. There are 14 residues in the CDR3. V was pared by 4 bases and J by 2 bases, with 10 bases between. The gene calls are TRBV11-2 and TRBJ2-3, with a possible D match to TRBD1 (5 bases). The source of this sequence is a man aged 25-40 years in good health and CMV-seropositive. Material for sequencing was PBMCs. This CDR3 reads CASSSGHLTDTQYF. The CDR3 coding sequence is TGTGCCAGCAGCTCAGGACACCTCACAGATACGCAGTATTTT. Using reference TRBV11-2 and TRBJ2-3 for the parts outside the CDR3, the full variable domain is EAGVAQSPRYKIIEKRQSVAFWCNPISGHATLYWYQQILGQGPKLLIQFQNNGVVDDSQLPKDRFSAERLKGVDSTLKIQPAKLEDSAVYLCASSSGHLTDTQYFGPGTRLTVL.